This T cell receptor beta chain was profiled in a study of beta chain features in type 1 diabetes. Study results and limitations: For type 1 diabetes patients, VDJ junctions showed fewer insertions and more deletions.

The entirety of the isolated RNA underwent reverse transcription, so expressed TCRB transcripts were sequenced. Profiling relied on immunoSEQ multiplex PCR, and the TCRdb table lists in-frame clones only, not all of them. Here the sample spans around 200,000 clones, 13% being singletons. This clone was detected many times. The antigen is not known. Germline-derived CDR1 and CDR2 are SGHNT and YENEEA. The ends lost 1 base at V and 0 bases at J; junction bases unmatched: 0. The CDR3 totals 16 residues. The chain has TRBV11-3 and TRBJ2-6; 7 bases match TRBD2. The receptor was derived from a woman between 18 and 29 years old in good health. The sequencing sample was made of central memory CD4+ T cells from blood. The chain's CDR3 is CASSLGGGSGANVLTF. CDR3 coding DNA: TGTGCCAGCAGCTTAGGGGGGGGCTCTGGGGCCAACGTCCTGACTTTC.